These 17 T cell receptor beta chains originate from one sample sequenced in a study of cytomegalovirus exposure and HLA in healthy donors. It was with 60 Vbeta and 13 Jbeta primers that the PCR ran. Sequenced by immunoSEQ multiplex PCR; TCRdb stores in-frame clones only, minus some. The repertoire includes about 88,000 clones, 69% of them detected once, and approximately 2.9% sits in the top ten. Sequencing used PBMCs. The receptors shown here come from a man over 45 in good health and CMV-seronegative.

This chain links TRBV5-1 with TRBJ1-1; TRBD1 matches at 8 bases. This CDR3 comprises 16 residues. Trimming took 3 bases from V and 0 from J; bases not matched to a gene: 7. The V gene's germline CDR1 is SGHRS and CDR2 YFSETQ. The CDR3 here is CASSSTPTGVNTEAFF. CDR3 in DNA: TGCGCCAGCAGCTCGACCCCGACAGGGGTGAACACTGAAGCTTTCTTT.

The chain uses TRBV5-1 and TRBJ2-1, with 7 bases aligning to TRBD2. Germline V gene data show CDR1 as SGHRS and CDR2 as YFSETQ. The CDR3 is 15 residues long. J was trimmed by 2 bases and V by 4 bases; bases with no gene match: 6. The CDR3 DNA reads as TGCGCCAGCAGCGACCCTAGCGGACCCTACAATGAGCAGTTCTTC. Translation: CASSDPSGPYNEQFF.

This clone was seen a single time. The chain recombines TRBV30 with TRBJ1-2; TRBD1 matches at 7 bases. The V and J ends lost 4 bases and 2 bases, in that order; junction bases with no gene match: 1. The germline V gene encodes CDR1 GTSNPN and CDR2 SVGIG (reference sequence). The CDR3 totals 12 residues. Here the CDR3 DNA reads TGTGCCTGGAAAGGGGGCAACTATGGCTACACCTTC. It specifies CAWKGGNYGYTF.

The gene calls are TRBV19 and TRBJ2-3; TRBD2 might be the D (5 bases). V gave up 6 bases and J gave up 1 base, with 29 bases separating them. Germline V gene data show CDR1 as LNHDA and CDR2 as SQIVND (reference sequence). The CDR3 contains 20 residues. DNA of the CDR3: TGTGCCAGTAGCCGATCGTATCTCGGACCGTCTAGCCGACGCACAGATACGCAGTATTTT. This translates into CASSRSYLGPSSRRTDTQYF.

V and J are TRBV6-1 and TRBJ1-5; D is possibly TRBD1 (6 bases). The CDR3 is 13 residues long. CDR1 is MNHNS, CDR2 SASEGT, per germline. Trimming shortened V by 5 bases and J by 3 bases, and 8 bases separated the two germline ends. The CDR3 loop reads CASSTGINQPQHF. The CDR3 DNA reads TGTGCCAGCAGTACAGGGATCAATCAGCCCCAGCATTTT.

V usage is TRBV19 and J usage is TRBJ1-5; 9 positions agree with TRBD1. CDR3 size: 15 residues. Per the germline V gene, CDR1 is LNHDA and CDR2 is SQIVND (reference sequence). Unmatched junction bases numbered 8, after V lost 6 bases and J lost 5 bases. The CDR3 region has the DNA TGTGCCAGTAGCCGGACAGGGGTTAGTGATCAGCCCCAGCATTTT. Its protein is CASSRTGVSDQPQHF. Filled out from reference TRBV19 and TRBJ1-5, the complete variable domain reads DGGITQSPKYLFRKEGQNVTLSCEQNLNHDAMYWYRQDPGQGLRLIYYSQIVNDFQKGDIAEGYSVSREKKESFPLTVTSAQKNPTAFYLCASSRTGVSDQPQHFGDGTRLSIL.

The rearrangement uses TRBV19 and TRBJ1-1, with a weak D call TRBD1 (5 bases). Trimming shortened V by 5 bases and J by 2 bases, and 15 bases separated the two germline ends. Germline V gene data show CDR1 as LNHDA and CDR2 as SQIVND (reference sequence). The CDR3 totals 15 residues. The CDR3: CASSPRTRPNTEAFF. CDR3 coding DNA: TGTGCCAGTAGTCCCCGGACACGGCCAAACACTGAAGCTTTCTTT.

This clone has a single count. The V and J genes are TRBV5-1 and TRBJ2-7, with TRBD1 matching over 8 bases. V lost 4 bases, J lost 3 bases, and 9 bases stayed unmatched. CDR1 is SGHRS, CDR2 YFSETQ, per germline. The CDR3 is 15 residues long. The CDR3 DNA reads as TGCGCCAGCAGCGATGTACGGACAGGGATCTACGAGCAGTACTTC. Protein sequence: CASSDVRTGIYEQYF.

V gene TRBV30 combines with J gene TRBJ1-6; D uncertain. This CDR3 has 13 residues. Deletions cut 0 bases from V and 6 bases from J, with 6 bases between. Germline assignment: CDR1 GTSNPN and CDR2 SVGIG (reference sequence). CDR3: CAWSVEGNSPLHF. In DNA, the CDR3 is TGTGCCTGGAGTGTAGAGGGTAATTCACCCCTCCACTTT.

V usage is TRBV18 and J usage is TRBJ1-2; D perhaps matches TRBD1 (5 bases). This CDR3 spans 15 amino acids. V was shortened by 4 bases and J by 3 bases, with 15 bases between the two germline ends. From germline, CDR1 is KGHSH and CDR2 LQKENI. CDR3 sequence: CASSRSREADYGYTF. CDR3 bases: TGTGCCAGCTCACGGAGCAGGGAGGCGGACTATGGCTACACCTTC.

The rearrangement joins TRBV7-8 to TRBJ1-4; D is undetermined. The CDR3 covers 16 residues. The germline V and J ends were trimmed by 5 bases and 4 bases, with 17 bases remaining between them. Germline V gives CDR1 SGHVS, CDR2 FQNEAQ. CDR3 region: CASSHGRRDGNEKLFF. The CDR3, as DNA: TGTGCCAGCAGCCACGGCAGGCGCGATGGTAATGAAAAACTGTTTTTT.

The sample holds a few counts of this clone. The chain employs TRBV4-1 and TRBJ1-2; D is possibly TRBD1 (5 bases). Germline-derived CDR1 and CDR2 are MGHRA and YSYEKL. The length of the CDR3 is 15 residues. V was clipped by 1 base and J by 8 bases, with 17 bases between them. CDR3 sequence (DNA): TGCGCCAGCAGCCAAGTTCAGGGATTGGGGCGAGGCTACACCTTC. It specifies CASSQVQGLGRGYTF.

The CDR3 spells CASSLVRGGGYTF. In DNA form, the CDR3 reads TGTGCCAGCAGCTTGGTTCGGGGGGGAGGCTACACCTTC. The V and J genes are TRBV5-4 and TRBJ1-2; tentative D call: TRBD1 (5 bases). CDR1 SGHNT and CDR2 YYREEE come from the germline V gene (reference sequence). V dropped 0 bases and J dropped 8 bases, with 11 bases sitting between them. The CDR3 is 13 amino acids.

This chain uses TRBV9 with TRBJ2-3; 14 bases align to TRBD2. Germline loops: CDR1 SGDLS, CDR2 YYNGEE. This CDR3 has 17 residues. Trimming took 4 bases from V and 1 from J; bases not matched to a gene: 5. CDR3 residues: CASSTRTSGGRTDTQYF. DNA of the CDR3: TGTGCCAGCAGCACGCGGACTAGCGGGGGGCGCACAGATACGCAGTATTTT.

The gene calls are TRBV13 and TRBJ2-3; TRBD2 matches 7 bases. Unmatched junction bases numbered 10, after V lost 5 bases and J lost 2 bases. Germline V lookup: CDR1 PRHDT, CDR2 FYEKMQ (reference sequence). The CDR3 extends over 16 amino acids. CDR3 region: CASSPLLAGVTDTQYF. The CDR3 DNA reads as TGTGCCAGCAGCCCCCTTCTGGCGGGGGTCACAGATACGCAGTATTTT. Filled out from reference TRBV13 and TRBJ2-3, the complete variable domain reads AAGVIQSPRHLIKEKRETATLKCYPIPRHDTVYWYQQGPGQDPQFLISFYEKMQSDKGSIPDRFSAQQFSDYHSELNMSSLELGDSALYFCASSPLLAGVTDTQYFGPGTRLTVL.

This clone was counted only a few times. The V and J genes are TRBV7-6 and TRBJ2-3; D is perhaps TRBD2 (7 bases). Trimming took 8 bases from V and 0 from J, leaving 12 bases between them. Germline lookup yields CDR1 SGHVS and CDR2 FNYEAQ. CDR3 size: 14 residues. DNA of the CDR3: TGTGCCAGCGGGCGGGGGCACAGCACAGATACGCAGTATTTT. Protein: CASGRGHSTDTQYF.

The gene calls are TRBV4-3 and TRBJ2-5; 12 bases are shared with TRBD2. With 2 bases clipped from V and 5 bases from J, the junction kept 9 bases outside the gene matches. This CDR3 region has 17 residues. Germline assignment: CDR1 LGHNA and CDR2 YSLEER. The chain's CDR3 is CASSQRLAGDHRETQYF. The CDR3 coding sequence is TGCGCCAGCAGCCAACGACTAGCGGGGGACCACCGGGAGACCCAGTACTTC.